This T cell receptor beta chain was retrieved from a study of T-cell reconstitution after alpha-beta-depleted transplantation in children. In germline, CDR1 is MNHEY, CDR2 SVGAGI. The CDR3 totals 14 residues. The authors prepared the TCRbeta library with unique molecular identifiers. One entry per CDR3 protein results from TCRdb running MiXCR on the PCR reads. The data hold about a million distinct CDR3 sequences, with roughly 29% observed a single time. With respect to this clonotype: Mismatch with germline at one junction end may stem from a read error.

This clonotype was sampled from a boy under two years old who had a stem cell transplant for SCID, so the T cells may come from the graft donor. The source was PBMCs, mostly from graft donor cells, collected 360 days after TCRalphabeta/CD19-depleted stem cell transplant. The chain combines TRBV6-5 with TRBJ2-5; D assignment may be TRBD1 or TRBD2 (5 bases each). CDR3 sequence reads: CASRYSGPQETQYF. The CDR3 nucleotides are TGTGCCAGCAGGTACTCGGGACCACAAGAGACCCAGTACTTC.